The entry below gives a single TCR beta chain sequence along with its context. CDR1 and CDR2 from the germline V gene are SGHTA and FQGTGA. The V end lost 1 base, the J end lost 4 bases, and 9 bases lay between the germline ends. The CDR3 is 14 amino acids. In the original workflow: Amplification with reference gene primers provided the estimates of nucleated cell counts. Measured with immunoSEQ multiplex PCR; TCRdb has only the in-frame clones, and not every one. D and trimming come from the DNA, and the V and J calls and clone size come from that table. The sample consists of 170,000 or so clones, about 83% of them appearing once. This specimen comes from a study of blood T cell repertoires in COVID-19. Study-wide background: The study drew acute and convalescent COVID-19 samples from the United States, Italy and Spain. From T cells, B-cell-depleted T cells, or PBMCs came the material, which was cDNA or gDNA.

One Seattle source followed patients from active infection through their disease course. The source material was peripheral blood. V is TRBV7-3 and J is TRBJ2-3; D is unresolved. The clonotype was recovered from a woman aged 70-85 years with COVID-19, enrolled during active disease. In DNA form, the CDR3 reads TGTGCCAGCAGCTTAAACGCGGTTGCAGATACGCAGTATTTT. Its translation is CASSLNAVADTQYF.